This passage covers 8 T cell receptor beta chains from one sample sequenced in a study of control samples from healthy donors and cancer patients (dated by TCRdb to about 2020). The library was built by means of the immunoSEQ multiplex PCR assay. This immuneACCESS table, as held by TCRdb, lists in-frame sequences with V and J called but not all clones. Of the missing ones, under half trace to an unresolved V gene in checked studies; the others have no known cause. The sample records around 130,000 clones, 70% to 90% of which are singletons. The ten largest clones take up roughly 3.2% of the sample. The sequencing input was blood. The source of these receptors is a man over 45 in good health.

The V and J genes are TRBV7-2 and TRBJ2-3, with a tentative D call TRBD1 (5 bases). Germline values: CDR1 SGHTA, CDR2 FQGNSA. The CDR3 covers 16 residues. V was pared by 5 bases and J by 0 bases, with 15 bases between. In DNA form, the CDR3 reads TGTGCCAGCAGCGCTACAGGTTACTCTAGCACAGATACGCAGTATTTT. As protein: CASSATGYSSTDTQYF.

The chain recombines TRBV10-2 with TRBJ1-6, with D unresolved. CDR1 and CDR2 from the germline V gene are WSHSY and SAAADI. The CDR3 has 15 residues. Trimming pared 0 bases from V and 4 bases from J, leaving 7 bases between. CDR3 sequence reads: CASSESTEYNSPLHF. The CDR3 DNA follows: TGCGCCAGCAGTGAGTCAACAGAGTATAATTCACCCCTCCACTTT.

CDR3 sequence: CASSFRGLIQETQYF. In nucleotides, the CDR3 is TGTGCCAGCAGCTTCAGGGGTTTAATACAAGAGACCCAGTACTTC. J is TRBJ2-5 and V is TRBV9; tentatively, D is TRBD1 (6 bases). Trimming took 4 bases from V and 2 from J, leaving 15 bases between them. Germline assignment: CDR1 SGDLS and CDR2 YYNGEE. The CDR3 contains 15 residues.

This chain connects TRBV19 to TRBJ1-6; D ambiguous. Trimming removed 3 bases from V and 13 bases from J, with 10 bases in between. Germline V gene data show CDR1 as LNHDA and CDR2 as SQIVND (reference sequence). The CDR3 is 12 residues long. The CDR3 reads CASSIPGRPLHF. The CDR3 coding sequence is TGTGCCAGTAGTATCCCCGGGCGGCCCCTCCACTTT.

The J gene is TRBJ1-1, the V gene TRBV10-2; weak D call: TRBD1 (5 bases). From germline, CDR1 is WSHSY and CDR2 SAAADI. The CDR3 length is 14 residues. Trimming took 7 bases from V and 5 from J, leaving 17 bases between them. The CDR3 sequence is CASISTGGTTEAFF. CDR3 nucleotide sequence: TGCGCCAGCATATCGACGGGGGGAACGACTGAAGCTTTCTTT.

The chain couples TRBV10-3 to TRBJ1-3; weak D call: TRBD1 (5 bases). The CDR3 runs to 15 residues. Germline values: CDR1 ENHRY, CDR2 SYGVKD. V shed 6 bases and J shed 0 bases, with 12 bases lying between them. CDR3 bases: TGTGCCATCAGCGATCTCGGGGGCTCTGGAAACACCATATATTTT. It encodes CAISDLGGSGNTIYF.

This chain links TRBV15 with TRBJ1-1, with 11 nucleotides matching TRBD1. The length of the CDR3 is 15 residues. With 3 bases clipped from V and 4 bases from J, the junction kept 4 bases outside the gene matches. The V gene's germline CDR1 is LNHNV and CDR2 YYDKDF (reference sequence). CDR3 protein: CATSRDRGRLTEAFF. The CDR3 DNA reads as TGTGCCACCAGCAGGGACAGGGGGCGTCTCACTGAAGCTTTCTTT.

The chain employs TRBV5-5 and TRBJ2-1; tentatively, D is TRBD1 or TRBD2 (6 bases each). Trimming removed 4 bases from V and 5 bases from J, with 16 bases in between. From germline, CDR1 is SGHKS and CDR2 YYEKEE (reference sequence). The CDR3 has 15 amino acids. The CDR3 loop is CASSGGQGIDNEQFF. For the CDR3, the DNA is TGTGCCAGCAGCGGGGGGCAGGGAATAGACAATGAGCAGTTCTTC. Using reference TRBV5-5 and TRBJ2-1 for the parts outside the CDR3, the full variable domain is DAGVTQSPTHLIKTRGQQVTLRCSPISGHKSVSWYQQVLGQGPQFIFQYYEKEERGRGNFPDRFSARQFPNYSSELNVNALLLGDSALYLCASSGGQGIDNEQFFGPGTRLTVL.